The 11 T cell receptor beta chains given below trace back to one sample, sequenced in a study of blood T cell repertoires in COVID-19. TCRdb's table, derived via immunoSEQ multiplex PCR, lists solely in-frame clones and lacks some. The sample records about 69,000 clones, approximately 84% being singletons. The sequenced sample consisted of peripheral blood. The source is a middle-aged man with COVID-19, enrolled during active disease.

In its sample, this clone was seen a few times. The V gene is TRBV29-1, the J gene TRBJ2-5; D gene ambiguous. V lost 4 bases and J 5 bases, leaving 17 bases between the germline ends. CDR1 is SQVTM and CDR2 is ANQGSEA in the germline V gene. The CDR3 spans 14 residues. The CDR3 reads CSVVQVGASETQYF. As DNA, the CDR3 is TGCAGCGTTGTGCAAGTGGGCGCTTCGGAGACCCAGTACTTC. Complete variable domain (other parts from reference TRBV29-1 and TRBJ2-5): SAVISQKPSRDICQRGTSLTIQCQVDSQVTMMFWYRQQPGQSLTLIATANQGSEATYESGFVIDKFPISRPNLTFSTLTVSNMSPEDSSIYLCSVVQVGASETQYFGPGTRLLVL.

The chain is built from TRBV6-5 and TRBJ1-2; 9 nucleotides match TRBD1. The J segment lost 4 bases and the V segment lost 6 bases, leaving 9 bases of the junction unmatched. CDR3 length equals 15 residues. Germline V CDR1 and CDR2: MNHEY, SVGAGI. Here the CDR3 reads CASRRGQGLSYGYTF. In DNA, the CDR3 is TGTGCCAGCAGGAGGGGACAGGGACTTTCCTATGGCTACACCTTC.

The rearrangement links TRBV6-5 to TRBJ2-5; TRBD2 aligns across 8 bases. Germline lookup yields CDR1 MNHEY and CDR2 SVGAGI. The CDR3 spans 13 residues. With 6 bases clipped from V and 4 bases from J, the junction kept 4 bases outside the gene matches. The CDR3 spells CASSSGTRETQYF. DNA of the CDR3: TGTGCCAGCAGCTCCGGGACTAGAGAGACCCAGTACTTC.

V gene TRBV5-4 combines with J gene TRBJ2-6, with 11 bases matching TRBD1. The CDR3 loop spans 18 amino acids. The trim removed 6 bases at V and 1 base at J, leaving 9 bases unmatched. Looked up from germline, CDR1 is SGHNT and CDR2 is YYREEE (reference sequence). The CDR3 coding sequence is TGTGCCAGCAACCGGGACAGGGGGAATCCTTCTGGGGCCAACGTCCTGACTTTC. This encodes CASNRDRGNPSGANVLTF.

The chain links TRBV9 to TRBJ2-7, with D uncertain. This CDR3 is 12 amino acids long. The V gene lost 3 bases and the J gene lost 2 bases, with 6 bases spanning the gap. The V gene's germline CDR1 is SGDLS and CDR2 YYNGEE. The CDR3 DNA follows: TGTGCCAGCAGCGACAGCACCTACGAGCAGTACTTC. Translated, it gives CASSDSTYEQYF.

This chain uses TRBV19 with TRBJ1-2; D call uncertain. The V and J ends lost 10 bases and 3 bases respectively, with 12 bases between them. This CDR3 spans 12 amino acids. Germline-derived CDR1 and CDR2 are LNHDA and SQIVND (reference sequence). This CDR3 reads CATRMGDYGYTF. CDR3 bases: TGTGCCACCCGAATGGGAGACTATGGCTACACCTTC.

The chain links TRBV10-3 to TRBJ1-1; 9 bases map to TRBD1. Germline CDR1 ENHRY, CDR2 SYGVKD. The length of the CDR3 is 14 residues. V was clipped by 3 bases and J by 4 bases; unmatched bases: 3. CDR3 sequence: CAISEGQGTTEAFF. CDR3 sequence (DNA): TGTGCCATCAGTGAAGGACAGGGGACCACTGAAGCTTTCTTT.

On this clone: At one end the junction does not follow the germline gene, possibly because of a read error. V usage is TRBV2 and J usage is TRBJ1-5; D is perhaps TRBD1 (6 bases). The CDR3 has 16 residues. The germline CDR1 and CDR2 sequences are SNHLY and FYNNEI. In DNA form, the CDR3 reads TGTGCCAGCAGTCAAGCGGACAGCGCCAACAATCAGCCCCAGCATTTT. Amino acid sequence: CASSQADSANNQPQHF.

J is TRBJ2-7 and V is TRBV3-1 (or the pseudogene TRBV3-2), with TRBD1 matching over 10 bases. The CDR3 has 16 amino acids. The J segment lost 0 bases and the V segment lost 4 bases, leaving 6 bases of the junction unmatched. CDR1 and CDR2 from the germline V gene are LGHDT and YNNKEL (reference sequence). CDR3: CASSPTGGIDSYEQYF. As DNA, the CDR3 is TGTGCCAGCAGCCCGACAGGGGGCATCGACTCCTACGAGCAGTACTTC.

The count of this clone is one. The rearrangement joins TRBV7-9 to TRBJ1-2; D possibly corresponds to TRBD1 (5 bases). CDR3 length equals 13 residues. Germline V lookup: CDR1 SEHNR, CDR2 FQNEAQ (reference sequence). The germline V and J ends were trimmed by 4 bases and 8 bases, with 14 bases remaining between them. The CDR3 sequence is CASSSARDKGYTF. The CDR3 DNA sequence: TGTGCCAGCAGCTCCGCCAGGGATAAGGGCTACACCTTC.

This clone has just one count. The chain combines TRBV27 with TRBJ2-7; 7 bases agree with TRBD1. V dropped 5 bases and J dropped 5; count of bases not matched to a gene: 6. The CDR3 loop spans 13 amino acids. The germline V gene encodes CDR1 MNHEY and CDR2 SMNVEV (reference sequence). The CDR3 spells CASSPTGAHEQYF. The CDR3 DNA reads as TGTGCCAGCAGTCCAACAGGGGCCCACGAGCAGTACTTC.